These 23 T cell receptor beta chains were all obtained from the same sample, sequenced in a study of blood T cell repertoires in COVID-19. Sequencing was performed with immunoSEQ multiplex PCR; in TCRdb, only in-frame clones are kept and a portion is missing. Of 90,000 or so clones in the sample, 72% are singletons; the top ten hold 20% to 25%. The specimen was peripheral blood. These receptor sequences come from a woman in her sixties or seventies in a cohort sampled during active or convalescent COVID-19.

The rearrangement joins TRBV10-2 to TRBJ2-3; perhaps TRBD2 as D (6 bases). The CDR3 spans 16 residues. Germline values: CDR1 WSHSY, CDR2 SAAADI. Trimming took off 3 bases at V and 2 bases at J, with 15 bases between the two ends. CDR3 DNA sequence: TGCGCCAGCAGTGAATCTCAAGGACTACCCACAGATACGCAGTATTTT. Translating it yields CASSESQGLPTDTQYF.

The rearrangement uses TRBV4-1 and TRBJ1-2, with D perhaps matching TRBD1 (5 bases). CDR3 length: 13 amino acids. Germline assignment: CDR1 MGHRA and CDR2 YSYEKL. Trimming removed 3 bases at V and 5 bases at J, with 10 bases between. CDR3 region: CASSQGGEYGYTF. The DNA for the CDR3 is TGCGCCAGCAGCCAGGGGGGTGAATATGGCTACACCTTC.

This chain connects TRBV7-9 to TRBJ2-2; 8 nucleotides line up with TRBD1. The CDR3 has 15 residues. The germline V gene encodes CDR1 SEHNR and CDR2 FQNEAQ (reference sequence). J lost 5 bases, V lost 1 base, and 3 bases had no gene match. The CDR3 nucleotides are TGTGCCAGCAGCTTAGGGACAGGGCAGACCGGGGAGCTGTTTTTT. Amino acids: CASSLGTGQTGELFF.

CDR3 nucleotide sequence: TGTGCCAGCAGCCCATCCGGGACAGGGGTATTGGCTTTCTTT. It yields the protein CASSPSGTGVLAFF. This chain connects TRBV11-1 to TRBJ1-1; 10 nucleotides align to TRBD1. Germline values: CDR1 SGHAT, CDR2 FQDESV (reference sequence). After removal of 5 bases from V and 11 bases from J, the junction contained 11 bases not matched to a gene. The CDR3 loop spans 14 amino acids.

This rearrangement joins TRBV28 to TRBJ1-2; 9 nucleotides agree with TRBD1. The CDR3 runs 16 residues. V was clipped by 5 bases and J by 5 bases; unmatched bases: 12. Germline loops: CDR1 MDHEN, CDR2 SYDVKM. CDR3 nucleotide sequence: TGTGCCAGCAGTGGAAGGACAGGGGTGCCGGGGTATGGCTACACCTTC. Amino acid sequence: CASSGRTGVPGYGYTF.

This clone was seen more than once but under ten times. The rearrangement joins TRBV5-4 to TRBJ1-1; the match to TRBD1 covers 8 bases. The junction had 3 bases not matched to a gene; V was cut back by 4 bases and J by 1 base. The CDR3 runs to 14 residues. CDR1 and CDR2 (germline): SGHNT, YYREEE (reference sequence). The CDR3 sequence: CASSRGQENTEAFF. CDR3 sequence (DNA): TGTGCCAGCAGCAGGGGACAGGAGAACACTGAAGCTTTCTTT.

There are a few counts of this clone. V gene TRBV2 combines with J gene TRBJ1-6; 8 bases are a match to TRBD1. This CDR3 has 12 amino acids. Germline V gives CDR1 SNHLY, CDR2 FYNNEI. Unmatched junction bases numbered 2, after V lost 6 bases and J lost 10 bases. CDR3 bases: TGTGCCAGCAGGACAGGGGTCTCACCCCTCCACTTT. This translates into CASRTGVSPLHF.

J is TRBJ2-3 and V is TRBV6-6; 10 bases align to TRBD1. The CDR3 spans 16 residues. Germline values: CDR1 MNHNY, CDR2 SVGAGI (reference sequence). V shed 9 bases, J shed 5 bases, and the junction held 14 bases outside the gene matches. Here the CDR3 reads CASFLGGTGALDTQYF. CDR3 nucleotides: TGTGCCAGTTTCTTGGGCGGGACAGGGGCCTTAGATACGCAGTATTTT.

This chain connects TRBV19 to TRBJ1-2, with no clear D. Looked up from germline, CDR1 is LNHDA and CDR2 is SQIVND (reference sequence). V was trimmed by 4 bases and J by 4 bases, leaving 13 bases between them. The CDR3 has 14 residues. CDR3 DNA sequence: TGTGCCAGTAGTAGGTTAGACATTGCCTATGGCTACACCTTC. It encodes CASSRLDIAYGYTF.

This clone has more than one count but fewer than ten. The rearrangement links TRBV9 to TRBJ2-1; 8 nucleotides agree with TRBD2. There are 16 residues in the CDR3. The J segment lost 0 bases and the V segment lost 8 bases, leaving 10 bases of the junction unmatched. Germline loops: CDR1 SGDLS, CDR2 YYNGEE. In nucleotides, the CDR3 is TGTGCCAGGGGTCATAGCGGGGAGAGCTCCTACAATGAGCAGTTCTTC. Translated: CARGHSGESSYNEQFF.

This chain links TRBV7-8 with TRBJ1-1; 11 nucleotides match TRBD1. This CDR3 comprises 15 residues. Germline CDR1 reads SGHVS; CDR2 reads FQNEAQ. The J segment lost 3 bases and the V segment lost 5 bases, leaving 5 bases of the junction unmatched. The CDR3 DNA reads TGTGCCAGCAGCACCTGGACAGGGGGCGACACTGAAGCTTTCTTT. It yields the protein CASSTWTGGDTEAFF.

The gene calls are TRBV10-3 and TRBJ2-1; TRBD2 matches 8 bases. The CDR3 consists of 16 residues. CDR1 and CDR2 from the germline V gene are ENHRY and SYGVKD. The junction had 8 bases not matched to a gene; V was cut back by 0 bases and J by 7 bases. The CDR3 DNA is TGTGCCATCAGTGAGTCCAGCGGGGGCCTAACGAATGAGCAGTTCTTC. Amino acid sequence: CAISESSGGLTNEQFF.

The rearrangement links TRBV4-2 to TRBJ1-5; perhaps TRBD1 as D (5 bases). Trimming removed 1 base from V and 2 bases from J, with 12 bases in between. Germline CDR1 LGHNA, CDR2 YNFKEQ. The CDR3 has 16 residues. The CDR3 spells CASSQGLVRGNQPQHF. DNA for the CDR3: TGTGCCAGCAGCCAAGGGTTGGTCAGGGGCAATCAGCCCCAGCATTTT.

This rearrangement joins TRBV7-3 to TRBJ1-1; a weak D match, TRBD1 (5 bases). The CDR3 is 13 residues long. Germline CDR1 is SGHTA and CDR2 is FQGTGA. V gave up 5 bases and J gave up 5 bases, with 12 bases separating them. The CDR3 sequence is CASSQWGGTEAFF. CDR3 bases: TGTGCCAGCAGCCAATGGGGGGGAACTGAAGCTTTCTTT.

The rearrangement links TRBV18 to TRBJ2-6; TRBD1 aligns across 7 bases. The CDR3 totals 17 residues. V was clipped by 3 bases and J by 0 bases; unmatched bases: 5. Germline loops: CDR1 KGHSH, CDR2 LQKENI. The CDR3 sequence is CASSPGQYNSGANVLTF. Written as DNA, the CDR3 is TGTGCCAGCTCACCGGGACAGTACAACTCTGGGGCCAACGTCCTGACTTTC.

The chain employs TRBV5-3 and TRBJ1-5; possibly TRBD1 for D (5 bases). TRBV5-3 is classed as an ORF, of uncertain function. Trimming took 0 bases from V and 2 from J, leaving 6 bases between them. This CDR3 spans 14 amino acids. The CDR3 DNA is TGTGCCAGAAGCTTGGCAGGGTGCAATCAGCCCCAGCATTTT. This gives the protein CARSLAGCNQPQHF.

This clone has more than one count but fewer than ten. V is TRBV27 and J is TRBJ1-2; D may be TRBD1 (5 bases). This CDR3 is 15 amino acids long. Germline V gene lookup returns CDR1 MNHEY and CDR2 SMNVEV (reference sequence). The germline V and J ends were trimmed by 5 bases and 4 bases, with 17 bases remaining between them. CDR3 DNA sequence: TGTGCCAGCAGTAGCGGAGGGGTAGGAGGCTATGGCTACACCTTC. Translated: CASSSGGVGGYGYTF.

A single count supports this clone. The V and J genes are TRBV11-2 and TRBJ1-1; 7 nucleotides match TRBD1. The ends lost 1 base at V and 7 bases at J; junction bases unmatched: 3. The V gene's germline CDR1 is SGHAT and CDR2 FQNNGV. The CDR3 extends over 13 amino acids. The CDR3 region is CASSLGRQGEAFF. The DNA for the CDR3 is TGTGCCAGCAGCTTAGGTCGACAGGGTGAAGCTTTCTTT.

The J gene is TRBJ1-2, the V gene TRBV10-2; D ambiguous. CDR3 length: 13 amino acids. Germline V lookup: CDR1 WSHSY, CDR2 SAAADI. The V gene lost 4 bases and the J gene lost 5 bases, with 11 bases spanning the gap. This CDR3 is CASSGTSQYGYTF. As DNA, the CDR3 is TGCGCCAGCAGTGGAACCAGTCAGTATGGCTACACCTTC.

Concerning this clone: The same CDR3 also results from other DNA sequences found in this sample. The rearrangement links TRBV2 to TRBJ1-5; 11 nucleotides agree with TRBD1. Unmatched junction bases numbered 3, after V lost 7 bases and J lost 4 bases. The germline V gene encodes CDR1 SNHLY and CDR2 FYNNEI. The CDR3 contains 14 residues. The CDR3 nucleotides are TGTGCCAGCAATAGGGACAGGGGGAATCAGCCCCAGCATTTT. Translation gives CASNRDRGNQPQHF.

The J gene is TRBJ2-7, the V gene TRBV7-2; 7 bases match TRBD1. The germline gives CDR1 SGHTA, CDR2 FQGNSA. This CDR3 comprises 14 residues. The J segment lost 3 bases and the V segment lost 3 bases, leaving 5 bases of the junction unmatched. The CDR3 reads CASSFTGEIYEQYF. Written as DNA, the CDR3 is TGTGCCAGCAGCTTCACAGGGGAAATCTACGAGCAGTACTTC. The whole variable domain, remainder taken from reference TRBV7-2 and TRBJ2-7, is GAGVSQSPSNKVTEKGKDVELRCDPISGHTALYWYRQSLGQGLEFLIYFQGNSAPDKSGLPSDRFSAERTGGSVSTLTIQRTQQEDSAVYLCASSFTGEIYEQYFGPGTRLTVT.

The gene calls are TRBV27 and TRBJ1-1; tentatively, D is TRBD1 (5 bases). V lost 3 bases, J lost 4 bases, and 15 bases lay in between. Germline CDR1 MNHEY, CDR2 SMNVEV (reference sequence). The CDR3 contains 15 residues. The CDR3 is CASSFRRTGLTEAFF. In DNA, the CDR3 is TGTGCCAGCAGTTTCCGTAGAACAGGCCTCACTGAAGCTTTCTTT.

The V call is TRBV5-1, the J call TRBJ2-7; possibly TRBD2 for D (7 bases). Germline V gives CDR1 SGHRS, CDR2 YFSETQ. V lost 5 bases, J lost 6 bases, and 18 bases lay in between. This CDR3 contains 14 residues. For the CDR3, the DNA is TGCGCCAGCAGTCCGATTGGGGGGGCGGGCGAGCAGTACTTC. It yields the protein CASSPIGGAGEQYF.